This TCR beta chain was retrieved from a study of shared clonotypes between healthy human individuals. Germline V gene sequence: CDR1 SGHRS, CDR2 YFSETQ. The CDR3 totals 13 residues. The V and J ends lost 0 bases and 2 bases respectively, with 4 bases between them. The method was immunoSEQ multiplex PCR; TCRdb's version includes in-frame clones alone and lacks a portion of them. The repertoire has about 2.4 million clones, around 94% of them found once; the top ten carry 0.13% to 0.15%. In regard to this clone: Other DNA sequences in this sample translate to the same CDR3.

V gene TRBV5-1 combines with J gene TRBJ2-3; D is unresolved. The source is a man aged 18 to 30 in good health. The specimen was naive CD4+ T cells sorted from blood. Subset here: CD45RA+ positively selected. The CDR3 protein is CASSLGHTDTQYF. The DNA of the CDR3 is TGCGCCAGCAGCTTGGGGCACACAGATACGCAGTATTTT.